This T cell receptor (beta chain) was sequenced for a study of blood T cell repertoires in COVID-19. The wider study: Sample material is recorded as cDNA or gDNA derived from T cells, B-cell-depleted T cells, or PBMCs.

This clone has only one observation. The CDR3 spans 11 residues. Germline V gene data show CDR1 as SNHLY and CDR2 as FYNNEI. The V end lost 6 bases, the J end lost 10 bases, and 12 bases lay between the germline ends. Original processing methods: Estimates of nucleated cell counts were drawn from the amplification of reference gene primers. The data were produced by immunoSEQ multiplex PCR, yet TCRdb's version contains in-frame clones alone and is incomplete. The V and J calls and clone size were taken over from that table, and D and trimming were inferred from the DNA. The sample shows some 69,000 clones, nearly 90% of them seen only once.

The TCR was taken from a woman between 50 and 59 years old with active COVID-19. The V call is TRBV2, the J call TRBJ1-1, with D unresolved. Sequencing was carried out using peripheral blood. The CDR3 nucleotides are TGTGCCAGCAGCCCGCGGAGTGGAGCTTTCTTT. This encodes CASSPRSGAFF.